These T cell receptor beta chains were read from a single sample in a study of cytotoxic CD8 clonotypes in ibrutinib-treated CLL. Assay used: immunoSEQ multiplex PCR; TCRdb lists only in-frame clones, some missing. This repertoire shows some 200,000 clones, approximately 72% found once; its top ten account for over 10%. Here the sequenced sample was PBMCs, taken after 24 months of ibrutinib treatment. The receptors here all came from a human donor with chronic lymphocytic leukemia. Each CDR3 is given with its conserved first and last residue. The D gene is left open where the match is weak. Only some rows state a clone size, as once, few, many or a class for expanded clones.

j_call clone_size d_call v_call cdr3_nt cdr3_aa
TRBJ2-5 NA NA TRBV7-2 TGTGCCAGCAGCCCCAACCTTGGTAGTAAGACCCAGTACTTC CASSPNLGSKTQYF
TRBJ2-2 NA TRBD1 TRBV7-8 TGTGCCAGCAGCCCTGGGACAGGGGGCATTGCCGGGGAGCTGTTTTTT CASSPGTGGIAGELFF
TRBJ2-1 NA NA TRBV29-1 TGCAGCGTTGTGTTAGGGAACAATGAGCAGTTCTTC CSVVLGNNEQFF
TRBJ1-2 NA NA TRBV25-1 TGTGCCAGCAGTGAGGGGGGGGTCGGTGGCTACACCTTC CASSEGGVGGYTF
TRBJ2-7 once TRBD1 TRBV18 TGTGCCAGCTCACCAGGCCGGGACAGGTTCTACGAGCAGTACTTC CASSPGRDRFYEQYF
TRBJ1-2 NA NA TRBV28 TGTGCCAGCATGGGAGGGCTGGACTATGGCTACACCTTC CASMGGLDYGYTF
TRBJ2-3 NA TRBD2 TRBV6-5 TGTGCCAGCAGTAGCCAGGGACTAGCGGGCGATACGCAGTATTTT CASSSQGLAGDTQYF
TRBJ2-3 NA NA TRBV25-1 TGTGCCAGCAGTGATTTTTTAACAGCAATCACAGATACGCAGTATTTT CASSDFLTAITDTQYF
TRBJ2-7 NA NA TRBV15 TGTGCCACCAGCAGAGGGGCAGCTCGGGAGCAGTACTTC CATSRGAAREQYF
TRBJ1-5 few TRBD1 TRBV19 TGTGCCAGTCGACTGACAGGGATCAATCAGCCCCAGCATTTT CASRLTGINQPQHF
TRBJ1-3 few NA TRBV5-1 TGCGCCAGCAGCTTAGCGTGGTCAGGGGGAAACACCATATATTTT CASSLAWSGGNTIYF
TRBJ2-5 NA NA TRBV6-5 TGTGCCAGCAGTTACCTTGAAGGGGGTTTAGAGACCCAGTACTTC CASSYLEGGLETQYF
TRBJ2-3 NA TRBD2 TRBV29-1 TGCAGCGTTGAAGATCGACAGGCCAGAACTAGCGGTAGCACAGATACGCAGTATTTT CSVEDRQARTSGSTDTQYF
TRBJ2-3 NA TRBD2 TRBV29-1 TGCAGCGCCTCAATAGCGGGAGGGATTGATACGCAGTATTTT CSASIAGGIDTQYF
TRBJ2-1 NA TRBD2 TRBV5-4 TGTGCCAGCAGCTTGGGGCTAGCGGGTTACAATGAGCAGTTCTTC CASSLGLAGYNEQFF
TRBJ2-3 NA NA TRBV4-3 TGCGCCAGCAGCCTCCGACTGAGCACAGATACGCAGTATTTT CASSLRLSTDTQYF
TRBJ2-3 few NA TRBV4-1 TGCGCCAGCAGCCGGGGCGCAAACACAGATACGCAGTATTTT CASSRGANTDTQYF
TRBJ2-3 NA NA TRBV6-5 TGTGCCAGCAGCCGACATAGAGATACGCAGTATTTT CASSRHRDTQYF
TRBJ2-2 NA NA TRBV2 TGTGCCAGCTTGGGGTCCGGGGGCGACATCGGGGAGCTGTTTTTT CASLGSGGDIGELFF
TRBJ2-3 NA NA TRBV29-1 TGCAGCGCCTCCCAAACAGGCACAGATACGCAGTATTTT CSASQTGTDTQYF
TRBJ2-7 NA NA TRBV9 TGTGCCAGCAGCACAGGGAGCAACGAGCAGTACTTC CASSTGSNEQYF